This TCR beta chain was recovered during a study of T cells in tuberculosis listed by TCRdb under 2018. Some background on the complete study: The study combined CD1B tetramers and high-throughput TCR immunosequencing to characterize T cells specific for the mycobacterial lipid antigen glucose monomycolate (GMM). With over 8 people per group, a South African clinical cohort compared IGRA-negative adolescents, IGRA-positive adolescents with latent tuberculosis, and adults with active tuberculosis.

Trimming costs V 0 bases and J 6 bases, and their ends lie 12 bases apart. The germline V gene provides CDR1 SGHAT and CDR2 FQNNGV. The CDR3, cysteine through phenylalanine, is 15 amino acids long. The only DNA kept is the CDR3, 45 bases in frame from the first base. The immunoSEQ multiplex PCR assay was used to generate TCR libraries, with TCR-beta and/or TCR-alpha/delta assays applied to each sample. Amplified TCR libraries were sequenced on the Illumina high-throughput platform. The study's processing was this. Clustering and dimensionality reduction relied on pairwise TCRdist distances among GMM-specific receptors from T cells that were either sorted ex vivo or expanded in vitro. Each clinical repertoire was scored by mean NN-distance, the average TCRdist to the nearest 10% of tetramer-positive reference sequences. GEM TCR motif frequency was computed as the fraction of unique TCRs matching known GEM sequences by V/J usage and CDR3 length. Linear discriminant analysis with leave-one-out cross-validation, implemented in scikit-learn, was used to classify active tuberculosis. In TCRdb, the immuneACCESS table is reduced to in-frame sequences with V and J assigned. These tables do not hold every clone; where another copy was compared, an unresolved V gene accounts for under half, and the others remain unexplained. V, J and clone size were drawn from that table, and D and trimming were deduced from the DNA. The sample table records 38,000 or so clones; about 96% of these occur just once. The biggest ten clones account for around 3.5% of the sample.

At study entry, a tuberculin skin test and the QuantiFERON-TB GOLD In-Tube IGRA were used to screen adolescents for latent tuberculosis infection. Immunosequencing of unsorted cryopreserved PBMC covered, on average, approximately 100,000 T cells per clinical donor. Eleven high schools in the Worcester region of the Western Cape, South Africa, served as enrollment sites for adolescents aged 12 to 18 years. Some 10 M. tuberculosis-infected and around ten uninfected adolescents were selected with matching for age and sex. PBMC from adolescents were isolated by density centrifugation from freshly drawn heparinized blood and were then cryopreserved. In regard to this clone: Its antigen target is currently unknown. No base quality information exists; no much larger clone differs at one position.

Findings and caveats that apply to the study as a whole: An accuracy of 85% to 90% (AUROC approximately 0.91) was reached by a classifier using the diverse GMM-specific repertoire, compared with 70% to 75% accuracy when GEM motif frequencies were used. Which clinical samples got chosen depended on the availability of cryopreserved specimens, and the active tuberculosis cases were adults, whereas the controls were adolescents. Active tuberculosis TCR-alpha repertoires showed smaller mean NN-distances to GMM-specific TCRs than IGRA-negative controls, suggesting clonal expansion of these TCRs. Smaller NN-distances were partly driven by shorter CDR3-alpha lengths in active tuberculosis patients, and statistical significance was not reached for the TCR-beta difference.

The V gene is TRBV11-2 and the J gene is TRBJ2-1, with a weak D call of TRBD1 (5 bases match). This TCR was recovered from a donor between 10 and 29 years old with latent tuberculosis or without tuberculosis infection. Material for sequencing was PBMCs. The CDR3 reads as follows: CASSLDWQGSNEQFF. The nucleotide sequence reads as follows: TGTGCCAGCAGCTTAGATTGGCAGGGTAGCAATGAGCAGTTCTTC.